Below, 19 T cell receptor beta chains from the same sample are listed, as sequenced in a study of blood T cell repertoires in COVID-19. Measured with immunoSEQ multiplex PCR; TCRdb has only the in-frame clones, and not every one. The repertoire consists of some 110,000 clones, with roughly 80% occurring once and the leading ten covering 15%. Source material: peripheral blood. The source is a woman of 80 years or more with acute or convalescent COVID-19.

V gene TRBV5-5 combines with J gene TRBJ2-3; possible D gene TRBD2, 6 bases. Trimming took off 2 bases at V and 4 bases at J, with 11 bases between the two ends. This CDR3 is built from 14 residues. In germline, CDR1 is SGHKS, CDR2 YYEKEE (reference sequence). CDR3 bases: TGTGCCAGCAGCTTTCCGACTAGTCCAGATACGCAGTATTTT. Protein sequence: CASSFPTSPDTQYF.

The chain carries TRBV18 and TRBJ2-5; the D is unclear. The germline CDR1 and CDR2 sequences are KGHSH and LQKENI. V was cut by 0 bases and J by 5 bases, with 7 bases left in between. The CDR3 contains 13 residues. CDR3 residues: CASSPPLRETQYF. The CDR3, as DNA: TGTGCCAGCTCACCACCGTTGCGGGAGACCCAGTACTTC.

The rearrangement joins TRBV7-2 to TRBJ1-1, with 10 bases aligning to TRBD1. The CDR3 consists of 15 residues. The germline CDR1 and CDR2 sequences are SGHTA and FQGNSA. The junction had 6 bases not matched to a gene; V was cut back by 0 bases and J by 8 bases. The CDR3 DNA reads as TGTGCCAGCAGCTTAGCCGCCGACAGGGGGCTCGAAGCTTTCTTT. It translates to CASSLAADRGLEAFF.

The chain uses TRBV18 and TRBJ1-4, with 7 positions matching TRBD1. Trimming removed 4 bases from V and 6 bases from J; junction bases left unmatched: 5. Germline V CDR1 and CDR2: KGHSH, LQKENI. The length of the CDR3 is 14 residues. Here the CDR3 DNA reads TGTGCCAGCTCACAGGGGGCGAGTCATGAAAAACTGTTTTTT. Its translation is CASSQGASHEKLFF.

V and J are TRBV5-1 and TRBJ2-5; no definite D call. The CDR3 is made up of 14 amino acids. The V end was cut by 0 bases, the J end by 1 base, with 7 bases between. The germline V gene encodes CDR1 SGHRS and CDR2 YFSETQ. CDR3 in amino acids: CASSLESVQETQYF. The CDR3 DNA reads as TGCGCCAGCAGCTTGGAATCAGTCCAAGAGACCCAGTACTTC.

This sequence joins TRBV28 and TRBJ2-6; the D gene is possibly TRBD2 (5 bases). The V and J ends lost 7 bases and 0 bases respectively, with 10 bases between them. This CDR3 is built from 15 residues. The V gene's germline CDR1 is MDHEN and CDR2 SYDVKM. Written as DNA, the CDR3 is TGTGCCAGCACCGGAGGAAGCTCTGGGGCCAACGTCCTGACTTTC. Translating gives CASTGGSSGANVLTF.

The chain recombines TRBV4-3 with TRBJ1-5; D is uncertain. V was trimmed by 0 bases and J by 6 bases, leaving 6 bases between them. The germline V gene has CDR1 LGHNA and CDR2 YSLEER. This CDR3 has 13 amino acids. The CDR3 sequence: CASSQDPRQPQHF. The CDR3 nucleotides read TGCGCCAGCAGCCAAGATCCCCGTCAGCCCCAGCATTTT.

This clone was seen a few times. The rearrangement uses TRBV5-1 and TRBJ2-5, with D possibly matching TRBD2 (6 bases). Germline CDR1 is SGHRS and CDR2 is YFSETQ. The CDR3 contains 18 residues. V dropped 4 bases and J dropped 4 bases, with 26 bases sitting between them. CDR3 in amino acids: CASSPRRWWEAGRETQYF. CDR3 sequence (DNA): TGCGCCAGCAGCCCCCGTCGGTGGTGGGAGGCCGGAAGAGAGACCCAGTACTTC.

The rearrangement uses TRBV7-8 and TRBJ2-7; D gene ambiguous. Germline assignment: CDR1 SGHVS and CDR2 FQNEAQ. Between the trimmed V and J ends, which lost 2 bases and 4 bases, there was a span of 15 bases. CDR3 length: 15 amino acids. In DNA, the CDR3 is TGTGCCAGCAGCTTATTCAGCAGCGAGCAGTACGAGCAGTACGTC. Translating gives CASSLFSSEQYEQYV.

The V gene is TRBV30, the J gene TRBJ1-6, with D unclear. Germline lookup yields CDR1 GTSNPN and CDR2 SVGIG (reference sequence). The CDR3 totals 12 residues. V shed 1 base and J shed 5 bases, with 3 bases lying between them. The CDR3 spells CAWSGDNSPLHF. The CDR3 bases are TGTGCCTGGAGTGGAGATAATTCACCCCTCCACTTT. Complete variable domain (other parts from reference TRBV30 and TRBJ1-6): SQTIHQWPATLVQPVGSPLSLECTVEGTSNPNLYWYRQAAGRGLQLLFYSVGIGQISSEVPQNLSASRPQDRQFILSSKKLLLSDSGFYLCAWSGDNSPLHFGNGTRLTVT.

CDR3 nucleotides: TGTGCCATCACAACCCCCGGTCCTAGCGAGGAAAAGACCCAGTACTTC. It translates to CAITTPGPSEEKTQYF. J is TRBJ2-5 and V is TRBV10-3, with D perhaps TRBD2 (6 bases). The CDR3 loop spans 16 amino acids. V dropped 7 bases and J dropped 6 bases, with 24 bases sitting between them. Germline CDR1 is ENHRY and CDR2 is SYGVKD.

The chain carries TRBV18 and TRBJ2-7; maybe TRBD1 (5 bases). The CDR3 loop spans 13 amino acids. V dropped 1 base and J dropped 3 bases, with 7 bases sitting between them. The germline V gene has CDR1 KGHSH and CDR2 LQKENI. The CDR3 spells CASSPQGLYEQYF. Written as DNA, the CDR3 is TGTGCCAGCTCACCACAGGGGCTCTACGAGCAGTACTTC.

The chain has TRBV5-4 and TRBJ2-7, with D possibly TRBD2 on 6 matching bases. The germline V gene has CDR1 SGHNT and CDR2 YYREEE (reference sequence). With 0 bases removed from V and 4 bases from J, the gap between germline ends came to 14 bases. The length of the CDR3 is 15 residues. CDR3 in amino acids: CASSLAAGPDYEQYF. The CDR3 coding sequence is TGTGCCAGCAGCTTGGCCGCGGGACCAGATTACGAGCAGTACTTC.

This clone has just a few counts. The chain combines TRBV5-5 with TRBJ1-1; TRBD1 is a possible D gene (5 bases). Germline V lookup: CDR1 SGHKS, CDR2 YYEKEE (reference sequence). This CDR3 region has 13 residues. Trimming pared 4 bases from V and 4 bases from J, leaving 11 bases between. The DNA for the CDR3 is TGTGCCAGCAGCACAGGATTTGGCACTGAAGCTTTCTTT. Residues: CASSTGFGTEAFF.

The chain employs TRBV12-3 or TRBV12-4 and TRBJ1-1, with D hard to call. This CDR3 has 13 amino acids. Trimming took 4 bases from V and 5 from J, leaving 11 bases between them. Here the CDR3 DNA reads TGTGCCAGCAGTTCCCCGACGCGGACTGAAGCTTTCTTT. Protein sequence: CASSSPTRTEAFF.

The CDR3 here is CASSWSSRGFNYGYTF. The CDR3 DNA reads TGTGCCAGCAGTTGGTCCTCCAGGGGCTTCAACTATGGCTACACCTTC. The J gene is TRBJ1-2, the V gene TRBV6-2 or TRBV6-3; tentative D call: TRBD1 (6 bases). V gave up 4 bases and J gave up 2 bases, with 17 bases separating them. The CDR3 loop spans 16 amino acids. Germline values: CDR1 MNHEY, CDR2 SVGEGT.

For the CDR3, the DNA is TGTGCCAGTACCCGGGACAGGGCAGGTGTAGAGACCCAGTACTTC. Protein sequence: CASTRDRAGVETQYF. This chain uses TRBV19 with TRBJ2-5, with 9 bases aligning to TRBD1. There are 15 residues in the CDR3. Germline CDR1 is LNHDA and CDR2 is SQIVND (reference sequence). With V trimmed by 7 bases and J by 4 bases, 10 bases remained unmatched.

The J gene is TRBJ1-3, the V gene TRBV19; 9 positions agree with TRBD1. Germline CDR1 and CDR2: LNHDA and SQIVND (reference sequence). V dropped 4 bases and J dropped 0; count of bases not matched to a gene: 4. This CDR3 has 16 amino acids. The CDR3 region has the DNA TGTGCCAGTAGTACGGGACAGGGAAGCTCTGGAAACACCATATATTTT. As protein: CASSTGQGSSGNTIYF.

V is TRBV24-1 and J is TRBJ1-2, with 9 bases lining up with TRBD1. J lost 7 bases, V lost 7 bases, and 6 bases had no gene match. The CDR3 sequence is 13 residues long. From germline, CDR1 is KGHDR and CDR2 SFDVKD. The DNA for the CDR3 is TGTGCCACCAGCGCGGACAGGGGTGGTGGCTACACCTTC. Translating it yields CATSADRGGGYTF.